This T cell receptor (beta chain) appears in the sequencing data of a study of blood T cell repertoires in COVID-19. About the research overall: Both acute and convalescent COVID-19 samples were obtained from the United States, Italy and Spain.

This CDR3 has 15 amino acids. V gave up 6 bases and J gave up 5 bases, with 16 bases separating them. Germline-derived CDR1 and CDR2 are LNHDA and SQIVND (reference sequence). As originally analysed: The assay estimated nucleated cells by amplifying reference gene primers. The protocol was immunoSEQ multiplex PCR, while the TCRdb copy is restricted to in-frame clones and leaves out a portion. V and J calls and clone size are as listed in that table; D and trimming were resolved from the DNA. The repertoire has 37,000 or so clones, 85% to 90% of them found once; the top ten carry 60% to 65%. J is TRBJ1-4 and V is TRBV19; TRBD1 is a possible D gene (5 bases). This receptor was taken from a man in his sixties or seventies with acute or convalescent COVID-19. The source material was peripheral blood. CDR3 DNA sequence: TGTGCCAGTAGCCAACAGGTCCCATCCAATGAAAAACTGTTTTTT. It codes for CASSQQVPSNEKLFF. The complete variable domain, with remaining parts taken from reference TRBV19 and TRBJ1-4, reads DGGITQSPKYLFRKEGQNVTLSCEQNLNHDAMYWYRQDPGQGLRLIYYSQIVNDFQKGDIAEGYSVSREKKESFPLTVTSAQKNPTAFYLCASSQQVPSNEKLFFGSGTQLSVL.